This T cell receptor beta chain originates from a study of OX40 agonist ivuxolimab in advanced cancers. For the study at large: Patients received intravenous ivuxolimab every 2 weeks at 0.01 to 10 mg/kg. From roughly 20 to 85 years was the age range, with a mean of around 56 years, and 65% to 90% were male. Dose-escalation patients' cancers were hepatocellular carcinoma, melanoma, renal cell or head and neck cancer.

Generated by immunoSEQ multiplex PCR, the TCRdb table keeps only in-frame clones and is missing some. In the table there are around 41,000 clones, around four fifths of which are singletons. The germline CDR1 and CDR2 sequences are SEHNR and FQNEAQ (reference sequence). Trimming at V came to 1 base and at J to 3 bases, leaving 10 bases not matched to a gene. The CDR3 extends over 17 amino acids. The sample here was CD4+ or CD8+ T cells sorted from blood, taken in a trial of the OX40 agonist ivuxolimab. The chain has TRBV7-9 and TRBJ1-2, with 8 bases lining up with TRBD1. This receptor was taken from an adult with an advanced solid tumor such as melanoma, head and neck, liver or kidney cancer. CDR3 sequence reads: CASSLGDRTISHYGYTF. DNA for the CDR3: TGTGCCAGCAGCTTAGGGGACAGGACTATAAGTCACTATGGCTACACCTTC.